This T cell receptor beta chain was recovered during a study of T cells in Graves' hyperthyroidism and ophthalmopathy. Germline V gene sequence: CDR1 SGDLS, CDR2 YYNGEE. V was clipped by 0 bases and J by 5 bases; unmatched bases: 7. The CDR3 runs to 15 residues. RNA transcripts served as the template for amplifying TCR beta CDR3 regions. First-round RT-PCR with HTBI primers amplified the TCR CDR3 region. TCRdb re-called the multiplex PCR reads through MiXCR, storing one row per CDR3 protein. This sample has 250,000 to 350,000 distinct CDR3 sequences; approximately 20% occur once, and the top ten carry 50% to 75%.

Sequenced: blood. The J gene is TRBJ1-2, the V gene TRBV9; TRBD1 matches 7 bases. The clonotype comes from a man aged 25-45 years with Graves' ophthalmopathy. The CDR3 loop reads CASSVAGTAEYGYTF. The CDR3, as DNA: TGTGCCAGCAGCGTAGCCGGGACAGCCGAGTATGGCTACACCTTC.